The present T cell receptor beta chain was sequenced within a study of blood T cell repertoires in COVID-19. Overall study context: T cells, B-cell-depleted T cells, or PBMCs provided the cDNA or gDNA that served as material.

Germline V gene lookup returns CDR1 SNHLY and CDR2 FYNNEI. V gave up 4 bases and J gave up 2 bases, with 9 bases separating them. This CDR3 has 14 amino acids. Seattle's cohort entered during active infection and was followed longitudinally. Methods used by the authors: Reference gene primer amplification in the assay estimated nucleated cell counts. The data were produced by immunoSEQ multiplex PCR, yet TCRdb's version contains in-frame clones alone and is incomplete. Clonal size and the V and J genes are those of that table, whereas D and trimming came from the DNA. The sample has some 360,000 clones, 87% seen once.

The sample was peripheral blood. The sequence derives from a woman aged 55-75 years with COVID-19, enrolled during active disease. This chain links TRBV2 with TRBJ2-1, with a weak D call TRBD2 (5 bases). Written as DNA, the CDR3 is TGTGCCAGCAGTGCACTAGGAGCCTACAATGAGCAGTTCTTC. Translation gives CASSALGAYNEQFF. The entire variable domain, with the rest obtained from reference TRBV2 and TRBJ2-1, is as follows: EPEVTQTPSHQVTQMGQEVILRCVPISNHLYFYWYRQILGQKVEFLVSFYNNEISEKSEIFDDQFSVERPDGSNFTLKIRSTKLEDSAMYFCASSALGAYNEQFFGPGTRLTVL.